The present T cell receptor beta chain was sequenced within a study of human T cells and chemical hapten exposure. Study summary: The variation in per-sample TCR yields arose mainly from small differences in pooled library volumes.

Germline V lookup: CDR1 SGHDT, CDR2 YYEEEE. This CDR3 has 15 residues. The V and J ends lost 2 bases and 1 base, in that order; junction bases with no gene match: 1. Original processing methods: There were a median of approximately 96,000 TCRs per sample, with a range from about 23,224 to 690,600. TCRdb reanalysed the RACE reads using MiXCR and keeps one entry per CDR3 protein. These V and J calls are TCRdb output, not the study's own analysis. The profile shows about 70,000 distinct CDR3 sequences, about 5.7% of them singletons. This clonotype was seen many times. What it recognizes is unknown. Time point here: healthy volunteer bleed at 6 weeks. It was unfractionated whole blood from which total RNA was extracted. The study, taken as a whole, reports: Once DPC sensitization occurred, TCRs above 1 in 1000 frequency showed no change.

This TCR came from a female donor in good health. Some clones in this sample may be carry-over from other donors' samples. The rearrangement links TRBV5-6 to TRBJ2-3; 10 bases fit TRBD2. The sample taken for sequencing was whole blood. The CDR3: CASSFGLAGTDTQYF. CDR3 in DNA: TGTGCCAGCAGCTTCGGACTAGCGGGCACAGATACGCAGTATTTT.